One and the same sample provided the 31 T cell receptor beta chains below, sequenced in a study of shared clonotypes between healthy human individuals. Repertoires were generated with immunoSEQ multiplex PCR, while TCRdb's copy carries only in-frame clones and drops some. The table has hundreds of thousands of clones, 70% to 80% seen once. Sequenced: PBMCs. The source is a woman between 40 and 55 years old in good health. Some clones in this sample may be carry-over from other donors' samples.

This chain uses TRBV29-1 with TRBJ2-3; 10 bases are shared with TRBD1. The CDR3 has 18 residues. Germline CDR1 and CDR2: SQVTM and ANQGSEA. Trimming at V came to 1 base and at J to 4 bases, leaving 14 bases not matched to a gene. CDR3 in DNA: TGCAGCGTTGAAGCCACCGCGGGACAGGGGTTATTGGCAGATACGCAGTATTTT. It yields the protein CSVEATAGQGLLADTQYF.

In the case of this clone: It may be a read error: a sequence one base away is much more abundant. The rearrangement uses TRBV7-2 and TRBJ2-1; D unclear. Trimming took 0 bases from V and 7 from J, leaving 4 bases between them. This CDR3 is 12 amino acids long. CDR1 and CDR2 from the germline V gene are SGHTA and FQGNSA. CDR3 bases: TGTGCCAGCAGCTTAGCCTGGAATGAGCAGTTCTTC. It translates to CASSLAWNEQFF.

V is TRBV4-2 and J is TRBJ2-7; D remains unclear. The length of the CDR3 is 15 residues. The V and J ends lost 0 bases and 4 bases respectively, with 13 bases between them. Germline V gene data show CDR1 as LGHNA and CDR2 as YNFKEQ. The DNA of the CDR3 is TGTGCCAGCAGCCAAGATGGCGAAGCGCCTTACGAGCAGTACTTC. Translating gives CASSQDGEAPYEQYF.

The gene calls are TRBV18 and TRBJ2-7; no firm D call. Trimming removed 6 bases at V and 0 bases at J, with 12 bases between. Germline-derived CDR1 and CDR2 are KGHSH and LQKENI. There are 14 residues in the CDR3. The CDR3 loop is CASSPGHSSYEQYF. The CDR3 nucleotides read TGTGCCAGCTCGCCCGGTCATAGCTCCTACGAGCAGTACTTC.

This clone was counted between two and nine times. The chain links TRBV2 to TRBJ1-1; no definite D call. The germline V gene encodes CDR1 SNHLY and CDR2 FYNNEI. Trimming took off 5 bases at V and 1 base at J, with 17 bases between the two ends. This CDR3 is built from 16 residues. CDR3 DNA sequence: TGTGCCAGCAGTCCTCCCCTAGACACCCCGAACACTGAAGCTTTCTTT. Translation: CASSPPLDTPNTEAFF.

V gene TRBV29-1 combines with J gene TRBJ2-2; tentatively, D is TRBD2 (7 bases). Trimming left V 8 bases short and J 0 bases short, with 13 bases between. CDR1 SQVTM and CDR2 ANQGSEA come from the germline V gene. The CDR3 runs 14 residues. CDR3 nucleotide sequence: TGCAGCACTCGGGGGGCCGCGAACACCGGGGAGCTGTTTTTT. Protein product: CSTRGAANTGELFF.

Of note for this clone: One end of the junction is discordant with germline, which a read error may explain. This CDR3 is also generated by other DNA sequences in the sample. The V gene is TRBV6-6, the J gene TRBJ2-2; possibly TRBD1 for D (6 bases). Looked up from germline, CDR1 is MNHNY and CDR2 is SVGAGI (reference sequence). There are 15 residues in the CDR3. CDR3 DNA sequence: TGTGCCAGCAGGCCACAGGGTTCGGGTACCGGGGAGCTGTTTTTC. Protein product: CASRPQGSGTGELFF.

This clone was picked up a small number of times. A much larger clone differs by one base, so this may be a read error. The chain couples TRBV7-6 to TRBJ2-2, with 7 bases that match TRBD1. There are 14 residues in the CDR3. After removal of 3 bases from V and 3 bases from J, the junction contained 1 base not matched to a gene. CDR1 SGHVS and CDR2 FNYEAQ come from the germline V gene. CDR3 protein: CASSLGQHTGELFF. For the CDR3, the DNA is TGTGCCAGCAGCTTGGGACAGCACACCGGGGAGCTGTTTTTT.

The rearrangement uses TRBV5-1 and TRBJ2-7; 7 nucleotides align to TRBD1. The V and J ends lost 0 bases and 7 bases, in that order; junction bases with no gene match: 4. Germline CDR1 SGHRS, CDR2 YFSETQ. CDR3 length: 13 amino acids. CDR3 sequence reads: CASSLGTGYEQYF. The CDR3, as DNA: TGCGCCAGCAGCTTGGGGACAGGCTATGAGCAGTACTTC. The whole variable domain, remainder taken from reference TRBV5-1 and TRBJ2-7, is KAGVTQTPRYLIKTRGQQVTLSCSPISGHRSVSWYQQTPGQGLQFLFEYFSETQRNKGNFPGRFSGRQFSNSRSEMNVSTLELGDSALYLCASSLGTGYEQYFGPGTRLTVT.

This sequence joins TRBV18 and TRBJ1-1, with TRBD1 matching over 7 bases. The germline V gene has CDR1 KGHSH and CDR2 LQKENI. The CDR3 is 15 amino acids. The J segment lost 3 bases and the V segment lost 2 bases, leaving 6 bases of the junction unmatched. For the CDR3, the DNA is TGTGCCAGCTCACCATCAAATGACAGGGACACTGAAGCTTTCTTT. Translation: CASSPSNDRDTEAFF.

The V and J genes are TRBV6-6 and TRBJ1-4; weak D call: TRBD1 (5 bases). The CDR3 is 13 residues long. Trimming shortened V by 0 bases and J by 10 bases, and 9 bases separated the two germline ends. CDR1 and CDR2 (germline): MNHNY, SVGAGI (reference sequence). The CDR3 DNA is TGTGCCAGCAGTTACTCGAGGGGTGGAAAACTGTTTTTT. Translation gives CASSYSRGGKLFF.

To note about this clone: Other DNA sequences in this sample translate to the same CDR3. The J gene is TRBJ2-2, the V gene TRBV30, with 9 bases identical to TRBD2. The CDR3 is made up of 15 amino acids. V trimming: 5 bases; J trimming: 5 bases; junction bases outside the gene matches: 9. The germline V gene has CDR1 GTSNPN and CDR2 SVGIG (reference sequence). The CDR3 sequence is CAWEGGLAGTGELFF. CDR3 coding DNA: TGTGCCTGGGAGGGGGGGCTAGCGGGAACCGGGGAGCTGTTTTTT.

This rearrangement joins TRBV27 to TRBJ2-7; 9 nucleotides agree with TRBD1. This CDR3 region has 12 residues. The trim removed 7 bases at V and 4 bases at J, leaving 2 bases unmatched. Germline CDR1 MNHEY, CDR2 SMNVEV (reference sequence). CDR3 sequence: CASKGTGYEQYF. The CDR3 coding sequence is TGTGCCAGCAAAGGGACAGGGTACGAGCAGTACTTC.

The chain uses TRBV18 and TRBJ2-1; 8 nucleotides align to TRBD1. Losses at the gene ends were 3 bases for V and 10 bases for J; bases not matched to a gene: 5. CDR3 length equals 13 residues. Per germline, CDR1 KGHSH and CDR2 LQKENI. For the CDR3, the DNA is TGTGCCAGCTCACCGGACAGGGTCCCGGAGCAGTTCTTC. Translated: CASSPDRVPEQFF.

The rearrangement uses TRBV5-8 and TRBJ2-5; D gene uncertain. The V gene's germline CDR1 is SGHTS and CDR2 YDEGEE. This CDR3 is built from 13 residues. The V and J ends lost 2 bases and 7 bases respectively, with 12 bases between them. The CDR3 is CASSFPGKGTQYF. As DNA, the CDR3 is TGTGCCAGCAGCTTCCCTGGGAAAGGGACCCAGTACTTC. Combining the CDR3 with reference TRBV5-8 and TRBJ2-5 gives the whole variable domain EAGVTQSPTHLIKTRGQQATLRCSPISGHTSVYWYQQALGLGLQFLLWYDEGEERNRGNFPPRFSGRQFPNYSSELNVNALELEDSALYLCASSFPGKGTQYFGPGTRLLVL.

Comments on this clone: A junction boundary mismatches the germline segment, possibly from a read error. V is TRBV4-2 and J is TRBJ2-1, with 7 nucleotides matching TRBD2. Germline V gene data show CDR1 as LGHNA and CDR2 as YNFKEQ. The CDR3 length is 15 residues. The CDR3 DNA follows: TGTGCCAGCAGCCAAGATCGGGAGGTAACGCCGATTTCGATCTTC. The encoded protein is CASSQDREVTPISIF.

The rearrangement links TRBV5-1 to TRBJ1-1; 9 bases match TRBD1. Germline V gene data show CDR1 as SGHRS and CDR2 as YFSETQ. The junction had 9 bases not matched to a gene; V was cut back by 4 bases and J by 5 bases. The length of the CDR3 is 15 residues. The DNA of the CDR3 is TGCGCCAGCAGCACACCACAGGGGGCTTGGACTGAAGCTTTCTTT. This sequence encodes CASSTPQGAWTEAFF.

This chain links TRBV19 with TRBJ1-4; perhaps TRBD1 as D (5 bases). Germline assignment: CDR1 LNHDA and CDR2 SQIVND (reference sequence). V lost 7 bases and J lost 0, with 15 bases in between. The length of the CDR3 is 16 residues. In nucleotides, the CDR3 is TGTGCCAGTAACGACAGATCTCTTGCAACTAATGAAAAACTGTTTTTT. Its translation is CASNDRSLATNEKLFF.

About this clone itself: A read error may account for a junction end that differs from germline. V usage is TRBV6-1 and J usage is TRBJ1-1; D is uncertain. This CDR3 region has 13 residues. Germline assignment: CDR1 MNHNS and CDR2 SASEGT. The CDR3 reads CAISETQNTEAFF. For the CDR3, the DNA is TGTGCCATCAGTGAGACGCAGAACACTGAAGCTTTCTTT.

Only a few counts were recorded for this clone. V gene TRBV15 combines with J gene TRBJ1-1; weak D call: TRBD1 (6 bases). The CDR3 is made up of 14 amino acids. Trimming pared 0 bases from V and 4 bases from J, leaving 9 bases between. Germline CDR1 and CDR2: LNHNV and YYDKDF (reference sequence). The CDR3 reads CATSRDEGGTEAFF. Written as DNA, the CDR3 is TGTGCCACCAGCAGAGATGAGGGGGGCACTGAAGCTTTCTTT.

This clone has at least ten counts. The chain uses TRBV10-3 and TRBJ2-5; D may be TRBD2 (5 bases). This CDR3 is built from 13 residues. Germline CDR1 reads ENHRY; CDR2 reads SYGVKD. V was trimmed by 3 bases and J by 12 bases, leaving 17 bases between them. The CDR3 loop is CAISDPKEATEYF. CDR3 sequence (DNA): TGTGCCATCAGTGACCCGAAGGAGGCAACCGAGTACTTC.

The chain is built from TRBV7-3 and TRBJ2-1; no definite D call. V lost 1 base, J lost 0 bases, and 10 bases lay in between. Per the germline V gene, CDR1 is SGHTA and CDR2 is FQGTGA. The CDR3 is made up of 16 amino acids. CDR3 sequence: CASSLMATFSYNEQFF. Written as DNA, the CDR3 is TGTGCCAGCAGCTTAATGGCAACCTTCTCCTACAATGAGCAGTTCTTC.

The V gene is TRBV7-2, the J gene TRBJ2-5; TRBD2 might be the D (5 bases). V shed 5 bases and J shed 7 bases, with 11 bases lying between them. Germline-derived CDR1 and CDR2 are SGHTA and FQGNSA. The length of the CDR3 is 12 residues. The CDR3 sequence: CASSPDAGTQYF. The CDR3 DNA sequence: TGTGCCAGCAGCCCTGATGCGGGGACCCAGTACTTC.

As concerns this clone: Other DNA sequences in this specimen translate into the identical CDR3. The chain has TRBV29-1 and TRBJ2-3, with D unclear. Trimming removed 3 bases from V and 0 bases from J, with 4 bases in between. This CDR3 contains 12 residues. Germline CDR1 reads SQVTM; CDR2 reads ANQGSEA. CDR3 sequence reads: CSVDPSTDTQYF. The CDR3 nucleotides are TGCAGCGTTGATCCCAGCACAGATACGCAGTATTTT.

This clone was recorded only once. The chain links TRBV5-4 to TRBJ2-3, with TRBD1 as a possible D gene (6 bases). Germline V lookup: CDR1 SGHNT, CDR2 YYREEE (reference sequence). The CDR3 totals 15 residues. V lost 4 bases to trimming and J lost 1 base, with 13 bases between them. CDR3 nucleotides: TGTGCCAGCAGCCGCACAGAGGGGGGCACAGATACGCAGTATTTT. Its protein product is CASSRTEGGTDTQYF.

The CDR3 loop reads CASSPRIGDTEAFF. The CDR3 nucleotides read TGCGCCAGCAGCCCGCGAATTGGTGACACTGAAGCTTTCTTT. J is TRBJ1-1 and V is TRBV4-1; D remains unclear. The CDR3 extends over 14 amino acids. CDR1 is MGHRA, CDR2 YSYEKL, per germline. V was shortened by 4 bases and J by 3 bases, with 12 bases between the two germline ends.

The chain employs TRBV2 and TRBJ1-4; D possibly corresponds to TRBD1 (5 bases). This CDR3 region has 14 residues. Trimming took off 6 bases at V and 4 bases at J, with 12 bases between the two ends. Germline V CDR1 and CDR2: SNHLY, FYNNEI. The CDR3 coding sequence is TGTGCCAGCAGAACAGGAATTAGTAATGAAAAACTGTTTTTT. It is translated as CASRTGISNEKLFF.

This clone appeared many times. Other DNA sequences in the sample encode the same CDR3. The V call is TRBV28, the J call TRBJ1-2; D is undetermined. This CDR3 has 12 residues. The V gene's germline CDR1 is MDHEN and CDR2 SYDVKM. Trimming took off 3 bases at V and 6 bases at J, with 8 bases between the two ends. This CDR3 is CASSFHSDGYTF. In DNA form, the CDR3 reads TGTGCCAGCAGTTTTCATTCCGATGGCTACACCTTC.

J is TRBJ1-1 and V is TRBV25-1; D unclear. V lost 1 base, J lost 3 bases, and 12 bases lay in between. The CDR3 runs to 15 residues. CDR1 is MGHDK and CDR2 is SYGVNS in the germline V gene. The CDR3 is CASSEFRVGDTEAFF. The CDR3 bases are TGTGCCAGCAGTGAATTCCGAGTTGGGGACACTGAAGCTTTCTTT.

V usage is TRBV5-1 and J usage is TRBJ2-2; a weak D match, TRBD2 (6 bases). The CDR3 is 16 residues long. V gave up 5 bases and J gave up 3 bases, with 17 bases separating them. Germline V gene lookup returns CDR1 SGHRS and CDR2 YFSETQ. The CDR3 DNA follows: TGCGCCAGCAGTTTCCGGACGGGGGTCGACACCGGGGAGCTGTTTTTT. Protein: CASSFRTGVDTGELFF.

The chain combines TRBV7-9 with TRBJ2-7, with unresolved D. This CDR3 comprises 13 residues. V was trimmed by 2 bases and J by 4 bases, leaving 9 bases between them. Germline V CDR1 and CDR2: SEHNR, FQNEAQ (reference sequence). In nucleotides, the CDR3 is TGTGCCAGCAGCTTAACGTTTTCTTACGAGCAGTACTTC. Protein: CASSLTFSYEQYF.